The sample holds a few counts of the clone carrying this TCR beta chain. Its matching antigen is unknown. The ends lost 4 bases at V and 5 bases at J; junction bases unmatched: 8. Germline loops: CDR1 MNHEY, CDR2 SMNVEV (reference sequence). The CDR3 has 18 residues. This entry comes from a study of beta chain features in type 1 diabetes. Study information: In all, some 100,000,000 sorted cells from all samples were analyzed.

cDNA synthesis used the whole RNA isolate, giving expressed TCRB sequences. TCRdb keeps only in-frame clones here, not all; method: immunoSEQ multiplex PCR. The sample yields 600,000 to 700,000 clones, over 10% seen once. Sorted CD4+ subsets: naive, central memory, regulatory, stem cell-like memory (CD45RO/CCR7/CD25/CD127/CD95/CD27 panel). General study results and limits: Patients with type 1 diabetes carried fewer insertions and had more deletions at their VDJ junctions. Shortening of TCRB CDR3s, moderate but significant, appeared in all four CD4+ subsets of Type 1 diabetes patients.

The chain uses TRBV27 and TRBJ2-1, with 16 bases lining up with TRBD2. The material sequenced was naive CD4+ T cells from blood. This clonotype was sampled from a man aged 25 to 40 with type 1 diabetes. The CDR3 reads CASSWGLAGGHFDNEQFF. The CDR3 coding sequence is TGTGCCAGCAGTTGGGGACTAGCGGGGGGGCATTTTGACAATGAGCAGTTCTTC.